This is a list of T cell receptor beta chains from one sample in a study of siplizumab effects on memory and regulatory T cells. Some clones are missing from TCRdb's copy, which holds only in-frame ones; the method was immunoSEQ multiplex PCR. The data show tens of thousands of clones, with approximately 93% seen just once and around 0.3% held by the top ten. The sequencing sample was made of non-Treg CD4+ T cells sorted from blood. These receptors were taken from a human donor in good health. Both conserved end residues are part of each CDR3. D genes are given only for firm matches. Size values are once, few and many counts, or a class for expanded clones, and some rows have none.

abundance | d_gene | j_gene | v_gene | CDR3nt | CDR3aa
- | - | TRBJ2-5 | TRBV13 | TGTGCCAGCAGCCAGCGAGAGACCCAGTACTTC | CASSQRETQYF
- | - | TRBJ2-1 | TRBV7-9 | TGTGCCAGCTTGGGCGCGGAGCAGTTCTTC | CASLGAEQFF
- | - | TRBJ2-5 | TRBV5-1 | TGCGCCAGCAGCTTTCGGGAGACCCAGTACTTC | CASSFRETQYF
- | TRBD2 | TRBJ2-5 | TRBV6-5 | TGTGCCAGCAGTTACTCTGGACTAGCGGGAGCGGAGACCCAGTACTTC | CASSYSGLAGAETQYF
- | - | TRBJ2-1 | TRBV29-1 | TGCAGCGTACCGACTCGCCTTGGTGAGCAGTTCTTC | CSVPTRLGEQFF
once | TRBD1 | TRBJ2-7 | TRBV14 | TGTGCCAGCAGCCTCGGACAGGGGGCCTACGAGCAGTACTTC | CASSLGQGAYEQYF
- | TRBD1 | TRBJ2-1 | TRBV7-9 | TGTGCCAGCAGCCGCGGATCAGGGGGTTCGTCCTACAATGAGCAGTTCTTC | CASSRGSGGSSYNEQFF
- | TRBD1 | TRBJ1-1 | TRBV5-1 | TGCGCCAGCCGTGGACAGGGTAGAACTGAAGCTTTCTTT | CASRGQGRTEAFF
few | TRBD1 | TRBJ1-2 | TRBV4-1 | TGCGCCAGCAGCCTAGGACAGGGCGTGGGCTACACCTTC | CASSLGQGVGYTF
- | TRBD2 | TRBJ2-7 | TRBV5-6 | TGTGCCAGCAGCTTCGGTCCTAGCGGGAGTCTCTACGAGCAGTACTTC | CASSFGPSGSLYEQYF
- | - | TRBJ2-2 | TRBV25-1 | TGTGCCAGCAGTGATTCGAACACCGGGGAGCTGTTTTTT | CASSDSNTGELFF
- | - | TRBJ1-2 | TRBV9 | TGTGCCAGCAGCGTAGAGGGCGCTAACTATGGCTACACCTTC | CASSVEGANYGYTF
- | TRBD2 | TRBJ2-3 | TRBV7-2 | TGTGCCAGCAGCTTAGCCCGGACTAGCGGGAGGTTTACGCAGTATTTT | CASSLARTSGRFTQYF
- | - | TRBJ1-1 | TRBV25-1 | TGTGCCACTGACTCGGGTGTGAACACTGAAGCTTTCTTT | CATDSGVNTEAFF
- | TRBD1 | TRBJ1-2 | TRBV28 | TGTGCCAGCAGGCAGACCGCCTCGACAGGGTACTATGGCTACACCTTC | CASRQTASTGYYGYTF
- | - | TRBJ2-3 | TRBV5-1 | TGCGCCAGCAGCACGGGCCCGACGGAAACGCAGTATTTT | CASSTGPTETQYF
once | TRBD2 | TRBJ2-7 | TRBV5-1 | TGCGCCAGCAGCCATGGACTAGCGGGGGGCGGCACCAACGAGCAGTACTTC | CASSHGLAGGGTNEQYF
- | - | TRBJ2-7 | TRBV6-6 | TGTGCCAGCAGTTACAACTACGAGCAGTACTTC | CASSYNYEQYF
- | - | TRBJ2-1 | TRBV15 | TGTGCCACCAGCATCGAACGGGGGGCTCGTAATGAGCAGTTCTTC | CATSIERGARNEQFF
- | - | TRBJ1-5 | TRBV4-1 | TGCGCCAGCAGCCAAGAGTCGGTCGGTCGACAGCCCCAGCATTTT | CASSQESVGRQPQHF
- | - | TRBJ2-7 | TRBV6-5 | TGTGCCAGCAGACCTCCAACCGGGAGAAATTACGAGCAGTACTTC | CASRPPTGRNYEQYF
- | - | TRBJ2-5 | TRBV30 | TGTGCCTGGAGTGTATTAGGGCAAGAGACCCAGTACTTC | CAWSVLGQETQYF
- | - | TRBJ2-3 | TRBV4-1 | TGCGCCAGCAGCCAAGCCCGGGTAGATACGCAGTATTTT | CASSQARVDTQYF
- | - | TRBJ2-2 | TRBV5-1 | TGCGCCAGCAGCTTTGTGGCAGGGCCGAACACCGGGGAGCTGTTTTTT | CASSFVAGPNTGELFF
once | - | TRBJ1-3 | TRBV6-1 | TGTGCCAGCAGTGAAGAGGGTTTCTCTGGAAACACCATATATTTT | CASSEEGFSGNTIYF
- | TRBD2 | TRBJ2-1 | TRBV5-4 | TGTGCCAGTGGGATAGCGGGGGGGTACAATGAGCAGTTCTTC | CASGIAGGYNEQFF
- | - | TRBJ2-1 | TRBV6-1 | TGTGCCAGCAGTGAATTGGGGTATGAGCAGTTCTTC | CASSELGYEQFF
- | TRBD1 | TRBJ2-3 | TRBV11-1 | TGTGCCAGCCGGCCCGCAGGGGGCAACACAGATACGCAGTATTTT | CASRPAGGNTDTQYF
- | - | TRBJ2-7 | TRBV12-5 | TGTGCTAGTGGTCCAAGAGCGAACTCCTACGAGCAGTACTTC | CASGPRANSYEQYF
- | TRBD1 | TRBJ2-7 | TRBV7-8 | TGTGCCAGCAGCTTTGGGACAGGGGTCCCGGGCGAGCAGTACTTC | CASSFGTGVPGEQYF
- | TRBD1 | TRBJ2-3 | TRBV7-9 | TGTGCCAGCAGCTTAGGGACAGGGGCCACAGATACGCAGTATTTT | CASSLGTGATDTQYF
- | - | TRBJ2-2 | TRBV11-3 | TGTGCCAGCAGTGGGACTTCCAACACCGGGGAGCTGTTTTTT | CASSGTSNTGELFF
- | TRBD2 | TRBJ2-1 | TRBV11-2 | TGTGCCAGCAGCTCCGGGGGGGCTAGTAATGAGCAGTTCTTC | CASSSGGASNEQFF
- | TRBD2 | TRBJ2-5 | TRBV6-5 | TGTGCCAGCAGAAAAGCGGGGGGTCTGGAGACCCAGTACTTC | CASRKAGGLETQYF
- | TRBD1 | TRBJ1-2 | TRBV5-4 | TGTGCCAGCAGCGCCGACAGGGCCTCTAACTATGGCTACACCTTC | CASSADRASNYGYTF
- | - | TRBJ1-2 | TRBV5-4 | TGTGCCAGCAGTTCCAAGACCGCGAGAAACTATGGCTACACCTTC | CASSSKTARNYGYTF
- | - | TRBJ2-1 | TRBV11-3 | TGTGCCAGCAGCTTAGTTGCGACCTACAATGAGCAGTTCTTC | CASSLVATYNEQFF
- | - | TRBJ2-3 | TRBV5-1 | TGCGCCAGCAGCTTGGTAGGGAGCACAGATACGCAGTATTTT | CASSLVGSTDTQYF
- | - | TRBJ1-5 | TRBV15 | TGTGCCACCAGTCAAAATGGGGACCAGCCCCAGCATTTT | CATSQNGDQPQHF
- | TRBD1 | TRBJ1-6 | TRBV5-4 | TGTGCCAGCAGCTTGGCCGGGACAGGGCGTTCACCCCTCCACTTT | CASSLAGTGRSPLHF
- | TRBD1 | TRBJ2-5 | TRBV5-1 | TGCGCCAGCAGCATGCCCGACAGGGTCCAAGAGACCCAGTACTTC | CASSMPDRVQETQYF
once | TRBD1 | TRBJ2-2 | TRBV10-3 | TGTGCCATTCGGGACAGCCACACCGGGGAGCTGTTTTTT | CAIRDSHTGELFF
- | - | TRBJ2-2 | TRBV30 | TGTGCCTGGAACACCGCCTTCACCGGGGAGCTGTTTTTT | CAWNTAFTGELFF
- | TRBD1 | TRBJ1-5 | TRBV6-5 | TGTGCCAGCAGTTTAGACAGGGGGCCCAATCAGCCCCAGCATTTT | CASSLDRGPNQPQHF
- | - | TRBJ1-6 | TRBV7-3 | TGTGCCAGCAGCTTAACAGCCGGCGAAAATTCACCCCTCCACTTT | CASSLTAGENSPLHF